The present entry profiles one T cell receptor (beta chain) with its context. This clone was recorded a few times. This clone's antigen is unknown. Per-base qualities were not stored, and no clone one base away is much larger. The record originates from a study of neoadjuvant nivolumab and ipilimumab in lung cancer (dated by TCRdb to 2018 to 2021). Notes on the research overall: Intravenous nivolumab was dosed at 3 mg/kg on days 1, 15 and 29, and in the combination arm ipilimumab 1 mg/kg was added on day 1 only. The major pathologic response (MPR) rate in the intention-to-treat population in each study arm was designated as the primary trial endpoint. The trial treated about 45 patients with operable NSCLC: some 23 were randomized to nivolumab monotherapy and about 20 to nivolumab plus ipilimumab. TCR repertoires in pretherapy (baseline) peripheral blood were compared with TCR repertoires in tumors resected at surgery after neoadjuvant immune checkpoint blockade. Matched pretherapy and resected tumor pairs were analyzed for seven patients, of whom four received nivolumab and three received nivolumab plus ipilimumab.

Study-level results and caveats: A small number of samples underwent TCR sequencing. From pretherapy to surgery, tumor T-cell richness and clonality increased in three of three dual-therapy tumors but in only two of four nivolumab-treated tumors. Richness in tumors resected after neoadjuvant therapy showed a positive correlation with pretherapy blood TCR richness (Spearman R ~ 0.86). No significant correlation was found between TCR clonality and pathologic tumor regression, and only a single major-pathologic-response sample was available for the analysis of TCR clonality versus pathologic tumor regression. Greater TCR richness and clonality were observed in resected tumors than in tumor-adjacent uninvolved lung, and increases were observed in more dual-therapy-treated tumors.

The method behind the library was the immunoSEQ multiplex PCR assay. The study's own analysis went as follows. Repertoires were summarized by richness and clonality, and significantly expanded and contracted clones were identified between pre- and post-therapy samples. TCRdb limited this immuneACCESS table to in-frame rearrangements with V and J called. A share of clones is missing; checked studies link under half to unresolved V genes, and the rest is unexplained. The V and J calls and clone size were taken over from that table, and D and trimming were inferred from the DNA. The sample table holds about 8,100 clones, of which roughly 80% were seen once. Clones ranked in the top ten supply more than 6.5% of the sample. The time point tag for this specimen amounts to: at surgical resection after neoadjuvant nivolumab +/- ipilimumab. The samples were taken from NEOSTAR, a phase 2 randomized trial in operable NSCLC that tested neoadjuvant nivolumab or nivolumab plus ipilimumab, followed by surgery. At resection, uninvolved lung adjacent to the tumor was collected to act as a matched non-tumor comparison for the TCR repertoires of resected tumors.

The CDR3, from cysteine to phenylalanine, totals 15 residues. Solely the CDR3 DNA is kept, with 45 bases framed from the first base. Taken from the germline V gene (reference sequence), the CDR1 and CDR2 loops are MNHEY and SMNVEV. V trim: 8 bases; J trim: 2 bases; unmatched bases: 7. This material consisted of adjacent normal lung tissue, taken after neoadjuvant nivolumab, alone or with ipilimumab, at or shortly before surgery. This sequence was found in an adult with non-small cell lung cancer. The chain is encoded by TRBV27 joined to TRBJ2-4; TRBD1 agrees with 9 junctional bases. The nucleotides read TGTGCCAGCCGAACAGGGGGCGCAACCAAAAACATTCAGTACTTC. This gives the protein CASRTGGATKNIQYF.